This paragraph reports one TCR beta chain. Its antigen remains unidentified. Base quality data are lacking; no much larger clone is found one base away. Collaborating institutions collected whole blood in K2EDTA tubes following their own protocols. For TCRbeta analysis, collaborator samples were shipped as frozen whole blood, as isolated PBMCs, or as DNA extracted from either sample type. From V the trimming removes 5 bases and from J it removes 2 bases, while the gene matches leave 2 bases of the junction unaccounted for. The CDR3 spans 13 residues, from the cysteine through the phenylalanine. Here the CDR3 DNA is all that survives: 39 bases in frame from base 1. The germline V gene gives CDR1 as SGHTA and CDR2 as FQGNSA. TCRbeta CDR3 regions were amplified from genomic DNA by means of the immunoSEQ Assay, a bias-controlled multiplex PCR. From the authors' description of their analysis: Within the assay, amplification of reference gene primers was used to estimate how many nucleated cells each sample contained. To quantify the absolute abundance of each unique TCRbeta CDR3 rearrangement, sequence reads were collapsed and filtered. For each sample, productive Simpson clonality was calculated as the square root of Simpson's diversity index across productive rearrangements. TCRdb mirrors the immuneACCESS table, restricted to in-frame sequences. Some clones are absent from its copies; in checked studies, under half trace to an unresolved V gene, and the reason for the others is unknown. The V and J calls and the clone size are those of that table, but D and trimming were determined from the DNA. Across this sample there are approximately 97,000 clones, with around 85% seen only once. The ten largest clones take up approximately 40% of the sample.

This record belongs to a study of blood T cell repertoires in COVID-19 (dated by TCRdb to 2020 to 2022). Background on the whole study: Samples from collaborators originated in the United States, Italy and Spain and spanned both the acute and convalescent phases of COVID-19. Nearly every sample came with metadata listing a de-identified subject ID, COVID-19 status, age in years and sex. The prospective study material was composed of cDNA or gDNA derived from T cells, B-cell-depleted T cells, or PBMCs. A freely available public database, intended as a resource for researchers studying the immune response to SARS-CoV-2, is where the repertoires were released. Where available, HLA class I and class II types were taken from metadata supplied by the sample provider and were not determined by assay-based typing. The dataset comprised deeply sampled blood TCRbeta repertoires from subjects exposed to, actively infected with, or recovered from COVID-19. Samples were obtained from the ongoing ImmuneRACE study (first 160 participants) and from some 1,300 subjects provided by 6 global collaborators. Study-level results and caveats: The amount of clinical and demographic metadata varied by source and participant and was provided uncurated.

The rearranged segments are TRBV7-2 and TRBJ1-2, and TRBD1 aligns with 7 junction nucleotides. The sequenced material came from peripheral blood. The TCR comes from a man older than 75 with acute or convalescent COVID-19. DNA sequence: TGTGCCAGCAGCATACAGGGGAACTATGGCTACACCTTC. This gives the protein CASSIQGNYGYTF.